This TCR beta chain was observed in a study of Graves' ophthalmopathy and Graves' hyperthyroidism. General study findings and limits: Most expanded clonotypes from thyroid (those above 0.001 frequency) were also found in blood.

This CDR3 has 18 amino acids. Trimming removed 0 bases from V and 3 bases from J, with 18 bases in between. Germline V gene sequence: CDR1 MGHRA, CDR2 YSYEKL. Worth noting for this clonotype: No antigen is known for it.

Diagnostic conclusions were grounded in clinical symptoms, serum thyroxine, TRAb, thyroid ultrasound and orbital computed tomography. Sampling over 8 ml of fresh peripheral blood provided the PBMCs. RNA served as the template for amplifying TCR beta CDR3 regions. First-round RT-PCR relied on HTBI primers, and a second-round multiplex PCR came next. TCRdb redid the calling of the multiplex PCR reads with MiXCR, one entry per CDR3 protein. The sample includes around 470,000 distinct CDR3 sequences, over 13% of them seen just once. The J gene is TRBJ1-5, the V gene TRBV4-1, with D possibly being TRBD1 (5 bases). The sequence derives from a woman in her 30s with Graves' ophthalmopathy. The sample comprised blood. The CDR3 DNA reads TGCGCCAGCAGCCAAGATCCGTCGACAGCCGACCTCAATCAGCCCCAGCATTTT. This codes for CASSQDPSTADLNQPQHF.